This entry is about one T cell receptor (beta chain). The V end lost 1 base, the J end lost 4 bases, and 10 bases lay between the germline ends. Germline CDR1 is LGHNA and CDR2 is YSLEER. This CDR3 spans 14 amino acids. The data belong to a study of blood T cell repertoires in COVID-19. Study-wide context: The samples span acute and convalescent COVID-19 from the United States, Italy and Spain. From T cells, B-cell-depleted T cells, or PBMCs came the material, which was cDNA or gDNA.

Per the original data handling: Quantification of nucleated cells was approximated via reference gene primer amplification. TCRdb keeps only in-frame clones here, not all; method: immunoSEQ multiplex PCR. V, J and clone size derive from that table, while D and trimming were established from the DNA sequence. The sample yields about 220,000 clones, roughly 84% seen once. Sequenced: peripheral blood. The sequence came from a woman aged 80 or over with acute or convalescent COVID-19. The J gene is TRBJ2-5, the V gene TRBV4-3; D may be TRBD2 (5 bases). The CDR3 nucleotides read TGCGCCAGCAGCCAAGGTCTCCGGGGAGAGACCCAGTACTTC. Residues: CASSQGLRGETQYF.